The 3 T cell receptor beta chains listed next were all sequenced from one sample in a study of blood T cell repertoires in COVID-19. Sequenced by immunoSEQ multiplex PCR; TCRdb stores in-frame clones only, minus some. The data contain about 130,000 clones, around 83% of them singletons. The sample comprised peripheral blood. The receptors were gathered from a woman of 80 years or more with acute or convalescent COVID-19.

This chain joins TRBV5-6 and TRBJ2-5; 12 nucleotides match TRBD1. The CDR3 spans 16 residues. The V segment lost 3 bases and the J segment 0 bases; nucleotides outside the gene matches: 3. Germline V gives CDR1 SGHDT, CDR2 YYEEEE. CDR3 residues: CASSSGTGGYQETQYF. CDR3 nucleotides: TGTGCCAGCAGCTCGGGGACAGGGGGCTACCAAGAGACCCAGTACTTC. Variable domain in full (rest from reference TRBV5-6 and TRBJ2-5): DAGVTQSPTHLIKTRGQQVTLRCSPKSGHDTVSWYQQALGQGPQFIFQYYEEEERQRGNFPDRFSGHQFPNYSSELNVNALLLGDSALYLCASSSGTGGYQETQYFGPGTRLLVL.

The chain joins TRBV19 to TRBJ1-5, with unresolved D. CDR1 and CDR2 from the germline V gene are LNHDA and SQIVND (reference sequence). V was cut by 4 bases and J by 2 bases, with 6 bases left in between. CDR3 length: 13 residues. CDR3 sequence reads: CASSKEGNQPQHF. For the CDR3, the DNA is TGTGCCAGTAGTAAGGAGGGCAATCAGCCCCAGCATTTT.

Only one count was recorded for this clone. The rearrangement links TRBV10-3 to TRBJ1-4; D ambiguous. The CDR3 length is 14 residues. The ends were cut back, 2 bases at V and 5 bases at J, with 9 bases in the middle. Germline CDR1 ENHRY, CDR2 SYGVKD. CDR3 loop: CAISEAERNEKLFF. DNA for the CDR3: TGTGCCATCAGTGAGGCAGAAAGAAATGAAAAACTGTTTTTT.